These 19 T cell receptor beta chains came from one sample sequenced in a study of graft-versus-host responses after intestinal transplantation. Method: immunoSEQ multiplex PCR; TCRdb's copy keeps in-frame clones and lacks some. The top ten hold over 2.5% of the sample, which has more than 100,000 clones, about 95% seen once. The antigens these receptors bind are not known. Sequences were derived from unstimulated CD8+ T cells sorted from spleen or lymph node cells, sampled before intestinal transplant. The receptors shown here come from a human donor who received an intestinal transplant.

This chain joins TRBV7-9 and TRBJ2-5; D not resolved. TRBJ2-7 explains the end of the DNA better; the J call may be wrong. The CDR3 has 11 amino acids. Germline CDR1 is SEHNR and CDR2 is FQNEAQ (reference sequence). The chain's CDR3 is CASSLRYEQYF. The DNA of the CDR3 is TGTGCCAGCAGCTTGAGGTACGAGCAGTACTTC.

The gene calls are TRBV19 and TRBJ1-5; D is possibly TRBD1 (6 bases). Germline loops: CDR1 LNHDA, CDR2 SQIVND (reference sequence). With 8 bases removed from V and 7 bases from J, the gap between germline ends came to 21 bases. This CDR3 region has 15 residues. The CDR3, as DNA: TGTGCCAGTGATAGTTACAGGGAGGGGAGGCAGCCCCAGCATTTT. This codes for CASDSYREGRQPQHF.

V gene TRBV6-5 combines with J gene TRBJ2-3; D not certain. Trimming took off 0 bases at V and 3 bases at J, with 7 bases between the two ends. CDR3 length: 14 amino acids. Germline V lookup: CDR1 MNHEY, CDR2 SVGAGI. CDR3 sequence reads: CASSYSGGTDTQYF. In DNA, the CDR3 is TGTGCCAGCAGTTACTCGGGTGGGACAGATACGCAGTATTTT.

The chain combines TRBV30 with TRBJ2-1, with 7 nucleotides matching TRBD2. The CDR3 runs to 15 residues. Germline CDR1 and CDR2: GTSNPN and SVGIG (reference sequence). V trimming: 0 bases; J trimming: 5 bases; junction bases outside the gene matches: 7. The CDR3 region is CAWSVGLAVNNEQFF. As DNA, the CDR3 is TGTGCCTGGAGTGTAGGCCTAGCGGTAAACAATGAGCAGTTCTTC.

About this clone itself: One base separates it from a far larger clone, so it is likely a read error. This sample includes further DNA sequences coding for the same CDR3. The chain is built from TRBV5-8 and TRBJ1-1, with D unclear. The CDR3 is made up of 12 amino acids. The V end was cut by 1 base, the J end by 5 bases, with 6 bases between. Germline V gives CDR1 SGHTS, CDR2 YDEGEE. CDR3 sequence (DNA): TGTGCCAGCAGCTTGAGAGGAACTGAAGCTTTCTTT. Translated, it gives CASSLRGTEAFF.

The chain has TRBV4-1 and TRBJ2-7; D unclear. The CDR3 runs to 14 residues. Trimming left V 2 bases short and J 4 bases short, with 12 bases between. In germline, CDR1 is MGHRA, CDR2 YSYEKL. Written as DNA, the CDR3 is TGCGCCAGCAGCCAATCGACCACAGATTACGAGCAGTACTTC. As protein: CASSQSTTDYEQYF.

The chain couples TRBV2 to TRBJ2-1; 8 nucleotides agree with TRBD2. Germline CDR1 reads SNHLY; CDR2 reads FYNNEI. Trimming removed 6 bases from V and 7 bases from J; junction bases left unmatched: 8. This CDR3 is 14 amino acids long. In DNA, the CDR3 is TGTGCCAGCAGCCCAGCGGGAGTCGGAAATGAGCAGTTCTTC. Its translation: CASSPAGVGNEQFF.

The CDR3 spells CASSHPPAGLGEKLFF. The CDR3, as DNA: TGTGCCAGCAGCCACCCTCCTGCGGGGCTGGGAGAAAAACTGTTTTTT. V is TRBV5-8 and J is TRBJ1-4; D might be TRBD1 (5 bases). CDR3 length: 16 amino acids. The germline CDR1 and CDR2 sequences are SGHTS and YDEGEE. V shed 4 bases and J shed 8 bases, with 21 bases lying between them.

This chain connects TRBV5-5 to TRBJ2-3, with D possibly matching TRBD2 (6 bases). Per the germline V gene, CDR1 is SGHKS and CDR2 is YYEKEE (reference sequence). The germline V and J ends were trimmed by 2 bases and 8 bases, with 24 bases remaining between them. This CDR3 is 17 amino acids long. The CDR3 sequence is CASSLPASAPLGGTQYF. CDR3 sequence (DNA): TGTGCCAGCAGCTTACCCGCAAGCGCACCCCTGGGGGGTACGCAGTATTTT.

The rearrangement links TRBV2 to TRBJ2-3; 15 bases are shared with TRBD2. The CDR3 consists of 18 residues. V shed 6 bases and J 0 bases; nucleotides not matched to a gene: 7. CDR1 and CDR2 from the germline V gene are SNHLY and FYNNEI. The CDR3: CASRAGTSGRRSTDTQYF. The CDR3 coding sequence is TGTGCCAGCAGAGCCGGGACTAGCGGGAGGAGGAGCACAGATACGCAGTATTTT.

The chain joins TRBV11-1 to TRBJ2-5; D call uncertain. The CDR3 sequence is 15 residues long. V lost 3 bases and J lost 0, with 11 bases in between. CDR1 is SGHAT, CDR2 FQDESV, per germline (reference sequence). CDR3 protein: CASSFKLPYQETQYF. DNA for the CDR3: TGTGCCAGCAGCTTTAAACTCCCCTACCAAGAGACCCAGTACTTC. The variable domain in full, with the rest retrieved from reference TRBV11-1 and TRBJ2-5, is EAEVAQSPRYKITEKSQAVAFWCDPISGHATLYWYRQILGQGPELLVQFQDESVVDDSQLPKDRFSAERLKGVDSTLKIQPAELGDSAMYLCASSFKLPYQETQYFGPGTRLLVL.

This chain joins TRBV10-2 and TRBJ2-1, with a tentative D call TRBD2 (6 bases). This CDR3 region has 15 residues. Germline loops: CDR1 WSHSY, CDR2 SAAADI. The V and J ends lost 3 bases and 0 bases respectively, with 9 bases between them. The chain's CDR3 is CASSESGVSYNEQFF. The CDR3 DNA reads TGCGCCAGCAGTGAATCGGGGGTCTCCTACAATGAGCAGTTCTTC.

This sequence joins TRBV19 and TRBJ1-5, with 8 bases matching TRBD1. The CDR3 covers 16 residues. The V gene's germline CDR1 is LNHDA and CDR2 SQIVND (reference sequence). Losses at the gene ends were 6 bases for V and 2 bases for J; bases not matched to a gene: 9. The CDR3 is CASRSAEQGGNQPQHF. The CDR3 nucleotides are TGTGCCAGTAGATCCGCGGAACAGGGGGGCAATCAGCCCCAGCATTTT.

This clone was observed a handful of times. CDR3 region: CASSKPGTSGTGELFF. For the CDR3, the DNA is TGCGCCAGCAGTAAGCCCGGGACTAGCGGCACCGGGGAGCTGTTTTTT. The chain couples TRBV5-1 to TRBJ2-2; 11 bases are shared with TRBD2. The CDR3 consists of 16 residues. V gave up 5 bases and J gave up 4 bases; unmatched junction bases: 7. Germline lookup yields CDR1 SGHRS and CDR2 YFSETQ.

A remark on this clone: The sample holds other DNA sequences that translate to the same CDR3. CDR3 in amino acids: CASSPGTGSYEQYF. CDR3 DNA sequence: TGTGCCAGCAGCCCCGGGACTGGTTCTTACGAGCAGTACTTC. This chain joins TRBV11-2 and TRBJ2-7; tentative D call: TRBD2 (6 bases). The V end was cut by 5 bases, the J end by 4 bases, with 15 bases between. This CDR3 is built from 14 residues. Germline CDR1 and CDR2: SGHAT and FQNNGV. The full variable domain, its missing parts supplied by reference TRBV11-2 and TRBJ2-7, is EAGVAQSPRYKIIEKRQSVAFWCNPISGHATLYWYQQILGQGPKLLIQFQNNGVVDDSQLPKDRFSAERLKGVDSTLKIQPAKLEDSAVYLCASSPGTGSYEQYFGPGTRLTVT.

The V and J genes are TRBV6-5 and TRBJ2-3; perhaps D is TRBD1 or TRBD2 (6 bases each). In germline, CDR1 is MNHEY, CDR2 SVGAGI. V was pared by 2 bases and J by 4 bases, with 7 bases between. This CDR3 spans 13 amino acids. The CDR3 DNA is TGTGCCAGCAGTTACGGGGGGCCAGATACGCAGTATTTT. It specifies CASSYGGPDTQYF.

The chain is built from TRBV7-2 and TRBJ1-1; no clear D. Trimming took off 3 bases at V and 10 bases at J, with 6 bases between the two ends. CDR1 is SGHTA, CDR2 FQGNSA, per germline. This CDR3 comprises 10 residues. CDR3 sequence (DNA): TGTGCCAGCAGCTTTTCTCGAGCTTTCTTT. Amino acid sequence: CASSFSRAFF.

J is TRBJ2-5 and V is TRBV7-3; D is ambiguous. V lost 0 bases and J 1 base, leaving 9 bases between the germline ends. CDR1 is SGHTA and CDR2 is FQGTGA in the germline V gene. The CDR3 length is 15 residues. In DNA form, the CDR3 reads TGTGCCAGCAGCTTAACTTGGCCGTTCCAAGAGACCCAGTACTTC. Amino acid sequence: CASSLTWPFQETQYF. The full variable domain, in which reference TRBV7-3 and TRBJ2-5 provide the parts outside the CDR3, is GAGVSQTPSNKVTEKGKYVELRCDPISGHTALYWYRQSLGQGPEFLIYFQGTGAADDSGLPNDRFFAVRPEGSVSTLKIQRTERGDSAVYLCASSLTWPFQETQYFGPGTRLLVL.

This clone was seen a few times. V and J are TRBV7-9 and TRBJ1-3, with D possibly being TRBD1 (5 bases). The CDR3 consists of 15 residues. V was pared by 5 bases and J by 4 bases, with 15 bases between. In germline, CDR1 is SEHNR, CDR2 FQNEAQ (reference sequence). The DNA of the CDR3 is TGTGCCAGCAGCGGGGGACTCACACCCGGAAACACCATATATTTT. The encoded protein is CASSGGLTPGNTIYF.